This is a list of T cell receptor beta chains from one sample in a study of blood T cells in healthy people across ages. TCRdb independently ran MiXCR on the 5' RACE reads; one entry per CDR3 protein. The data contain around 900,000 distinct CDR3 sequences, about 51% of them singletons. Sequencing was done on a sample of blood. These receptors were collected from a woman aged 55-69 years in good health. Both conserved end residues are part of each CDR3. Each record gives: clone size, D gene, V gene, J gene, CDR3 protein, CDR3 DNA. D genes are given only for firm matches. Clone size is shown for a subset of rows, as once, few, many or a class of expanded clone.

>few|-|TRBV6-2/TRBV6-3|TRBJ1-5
CASNSLYQPQHF
TGTGCCAGCAATTCCCTTTATCAGCCCCAGCATTTT
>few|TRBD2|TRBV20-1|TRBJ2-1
CSAIGPSGSSYNEQFF
TGCAGTGCTATCGGACCTAGCGGGAGCTCCTACAATGAGCAGTTCTTC
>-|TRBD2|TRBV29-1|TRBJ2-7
CSVARGAYEQYF
TGCAGCGTTGCGCGGGGGGCCTACGAGCAGTACTTC
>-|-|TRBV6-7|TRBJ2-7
CAIPTGLGTDEQYF
TGTGCCATCCCGACAGGTCTTGGAACCGACGAGCAGTACTTC
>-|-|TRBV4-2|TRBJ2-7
CASSHELARTAQYF
TGTGCCAGCAGCCATGAACTAGCTCGCACGGCCCAGTACTTC
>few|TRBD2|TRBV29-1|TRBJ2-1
CSAIAGFKDEQFF
TGCAGCGCCATAGCGGGATTTAAAGATGAGCAGTTCTTC
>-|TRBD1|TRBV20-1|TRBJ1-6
CSAFGQGKYNSPLHF
TGCAGTGCTTTTGGACAGGGGAAATATAATTCACCCCTCCACTTT
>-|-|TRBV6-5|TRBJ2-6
CASTREAGANVLTF
TGTGCCAGCACAAGAGAGGCCGGGGCCAACGTCCTGACTTTC
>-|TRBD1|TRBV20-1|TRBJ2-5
CSASDRDRGETQYF
TGCAGTGCCTCCGACAGGGATCGTGGAGAGACCCAGTACTTC
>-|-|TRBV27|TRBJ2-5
CASTIWGEQYF
TGTGCCAGCACCATTTGGGGGGAGCAGTACTTC
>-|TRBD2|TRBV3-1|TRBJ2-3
CASSRREGHRTDTQYF
TGTGCCAGCAGCCGCCGGGAGGGCCACCGCACAGATACGCAGTATTTT
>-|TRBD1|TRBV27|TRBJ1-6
CASRTGLNSPLHF
TGTGCCAGCCGGACAGGGTTGAATTCACCCCTCCACTTT
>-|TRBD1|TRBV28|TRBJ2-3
CASHSITGVDTQYF
TGTGCCAGCCATTCAATAACAGGGGTCGATACGCAGTATTTT
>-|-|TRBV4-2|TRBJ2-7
CASSRSPGYEQYF
TGTGCCAGCAGCCGATCCCCGGGGTACGAGCAGTACTTC
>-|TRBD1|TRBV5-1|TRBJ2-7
CASSLDGQGVYEQYF
TGCGCCAGCAGCTTGGATGGACAGGGAGTCTACGAGCAGTACTTC
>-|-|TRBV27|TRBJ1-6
CASSLGGQRSPLHF
TGTGCCAGCAGTTTAGGGGGACAAAGGTCACCCCTCCACTTT
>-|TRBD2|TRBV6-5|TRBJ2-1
CASLREGLTGNEQFF
TGTGCCAGTTTGCGGGAGGGCCTGACAGGCAATGAGCAGTTCTTC
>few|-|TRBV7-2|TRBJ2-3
CASSYGGYRTDTQYF
TGTGCCAGCAGCTACGGGGGCTATCGCACAGATACGCAGTATTTT
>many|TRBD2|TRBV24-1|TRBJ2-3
CATSDRASGRAIITDTQYF
TGTGCCACCAGTGATCGGGCTAGCGGGAGGGCCATAATCACAGATACGCAGTATTTT
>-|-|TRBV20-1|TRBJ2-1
CSARGGTLPVNEQFF
TGCAGTGCTAGGGGAGGGACACTCCCTGTCAATGAGCAGTTCTTC
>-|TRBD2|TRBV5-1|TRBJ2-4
CASSPLAGSRVAKNIQYF
TGCGCCAGCAGCCCACTAGCGGGAAGCAGGGTAGCCAAAAACATTCAGTACTTC
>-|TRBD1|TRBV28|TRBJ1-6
CAGGTGVISPLHF
TGTGCCGGCGGGACAGGGGTTATTTCACCCCTCCACTTT
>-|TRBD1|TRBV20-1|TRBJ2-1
CSARDRGGTGQNEQFF
TGCAGTGCCCGGGACAGGGGCGGCACGGGTCAGAATGAGCAGTTCTTC
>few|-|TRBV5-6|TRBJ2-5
CASSGSTRETQYF
TGTGCCAGCAGCGGATCTACCCGAGAGACCCAGTACTTC
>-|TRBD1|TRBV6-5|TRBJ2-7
CASRGQGPHEQYF
TGTGCCAGCAGGGGACAGGGTCCTCACGAGCAGTACTTC
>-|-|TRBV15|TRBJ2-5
CATSREKPDQYF
TGTGCCACCAGCAGAGAAAAACCCGACCAGTACTTC
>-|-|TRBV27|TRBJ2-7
CASSRTEDSYEQYF
TGTGCCAGCAGCAGGACAGAGGACTCCTACGAGCAGTACTTC
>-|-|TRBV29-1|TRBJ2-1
CGVGGQGGSSYNEQFF
TGCGGCGTTGGAGGGCAGGGTGGGAGCTCCTACAATGAGCAGTTCTTC
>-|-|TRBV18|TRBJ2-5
CASQGETQYF
TGTGCCAGCCAGGGGGAGACCCAGTACTTC
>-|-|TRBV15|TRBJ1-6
CATSREESSCNSPLHF
TGTGCCACCAGCAGAGAGGAAAGCTCCTGTAATTCACCCCTCCACTTT
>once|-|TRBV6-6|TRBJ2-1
CASRPAYNEQFF
TGTGCCAGCAGACCGGCCTACAATGAGCAGTTCTTC
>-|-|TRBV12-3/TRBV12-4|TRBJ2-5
CASSLRDVQQETQYF
TGTGCCAGCAGTTTGCGGGACGTCCAACAAGAGACCCAGTACTTC
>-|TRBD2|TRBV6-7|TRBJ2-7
CASSYSTGGNYEQYF
TGTGCCAGCAGTTACTCGACGGGAGGGAACTACGAGCAGTACTTC
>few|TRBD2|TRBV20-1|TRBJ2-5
CSAATSPQETQYF
TGCAGTGCCGCGACTAGCCCCCAAGAGACCCAGTACTTC
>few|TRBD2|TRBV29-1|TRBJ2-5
CSVLSGGETQYF
TGCAGCGTTCTGTCGGGAGGAGAGACCCAGTACTTC
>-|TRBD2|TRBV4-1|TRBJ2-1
CASSRLRLAGGLRGINEQFF
TGCGCCAGCAGCCGCCTAAGACTAGCGGGAGGCCTAAGGGGTATCAATGAGCAGTTCTTC
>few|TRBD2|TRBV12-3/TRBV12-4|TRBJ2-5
CASSGGGGFTETQYF
TGTGCCAGCAGTGGGGGGGGAGGTTTTACGGAGACCCAGTACTTC